A single sample gave rise to the 24 T cell receptor beta chains below, sequenced in a study of blood T cell repertoires in COVID-19. The assay was immunoSEQ multiplex PCR, and TCRdb's table has in-frame clones only and misses some. Counted here are 90,000 to 150,000 clones, roughly four fifths occurring once; the ten biggest clones make up approximately 7.9%. The material sequenced was peripheral blood. These receptors all stem from a human donor in a cohort sampled during active COVID-19.

V usage is TRBV7-8 and J usage is TRBJ2-7; TRBD2 matches at 9 bases. CDR3 size: 15 residues. The J segment lost 2 bases and the V segment lost 4 bases, leaving 6 bases of the junction unmatched. Germline assignment: CDR1 SGHVS and CDR2 FQNEAQ. The CDR3 region has the DNA TGTGCCAGCAGCTCATCGACTAGCGGAGCCTACGAGCAGTACTTC. Its translation is CASSSSTSGAYEQYF.

The V call is TRBV5-5, the J call TRBJ2-1, with 12 nucleotides matching TRBD1. Germline V CDR1 and CDR2: SGHKS, YYEKEE (reference sequence). This CDR3 has 17 amino acids. V lost 4 bases and J lost 1; bases outside the gene matches: 6. This CDR3 is CASSTGTGGLSYNEQFF. CDR3 DNA: TGTGCCAGCAGCACCGGGACAGGGGGCTTGTCCTACAATGAGCAGTTCTTC.

CDR3 sequence reads: CASSRRDIQETQYF. The DNA of the CDR3 is TGTGCCAGCAGCCGCCGGGACATTCAAGAGACCCAGTACTTC. The chain joins TRBV11-3 to TRBJ2-5, with a weak D call TRBD1 (6 bases). The V end lost 5 bases, the J end lost 2 bases, and 12 bases lay between the germline ends. The germline CDR1 and CDR2 sequences are SGHNT and YENEEA. CDR3 size: 14 residues.

J is TRBJ1-2 and V is TRBV2, with TRBD1 as a possible D gene (5 bases). The V end was cut by 4 bases, the J end by 6 bases, with 18 bases between. Germline V gene sequence: CDR1 SNHLY, CDR2 FYNNEI. The CDR3 contains 15 residues. CDR3 sequence: CASSGRAPGYDGYTF. The CDR3 DNA reads TGTGCCAGCAGTGGCAGGGCACCAGGGTATGATGGCTACACCTTC. The full variable domain, its missing parts supplied by reference TRBV2 and TRBJ1-2, is EPEVTQTPSHQVTQMGQEVILRCVPISNHLYFYWYRQILGQKVEFLVSFYNNEISEKSEIFDDQFSVERPDGSNFTLKIRSTKLEDSAMYFCASSGRAPGYDGYTFGSGTRLTVV.

There are a few counts of this clone. V is TRBV11-2 and J is TRBJ2-7; 11 positions match TRBD2. With 1 base clipped from V and 3 bases from J, the junction kept 5 bases outside the gene matches. CDR1 and CDR2 (germline): SGHAT, FQNNGV. The CDR3 has 16 amino acids. CDR3 in amino acids: CASSLVTSGAYYEQYF. As DNA, the CDR3 is TGTGCCAGCAGCTTAGTGACTAGCGGGGCGTACTACGAGCAGTACTTC.

This chain links TRBV19 with TRBJ1-4, with unresolved D. V dropped 3 bases and J dropped 4 bases, with 9 bases sitting between them. Germline lookup yields CDR1 LNHDA and CDR2 SQIVND (reference sequence). CDR3 length: 14 amino acids. DNA of the CDR3: TGTGCCAGTAGTATCGGACTGATTAATGAAAAACTGTTTTTT. It yields the protein CASSIGLINEKLFF.

V usage is TRBV9 and J usage is TRBJ1-1, with no clear D. Germline CDR1 is SGDLS and CDR2 is YYNGEE. The germline V and J ends were trimmed by 0 bases and 4 bases, with 13 bases remaining between them. The CDR3 loop spans 15 amino acids. The CDR3 DNA reads as TGTGCCAGCAGCGTAGATCCGCTACGTGTCACTGAAGCTTTCTTT. This encodes CASSVDPLRVTEAFF.

Remarks on this clone: The sample carries other DNA sequences with the same CDR3. The chain is built from TRBV29-1 and TRBJ1-5; the D gene is possibly TRBD1 (6 bases). Germline CDR1 SQVTM, CDR2 ANQGSEA. Deletions cut 7 bases from V and 3 bases from J, with 13 bases between. This CDR3 spans 13 amino acids. The CDR3 reads CSASQGLNQPQHF. The CDR3 nucleotides read TGCAGCGCTTCCCAGGGGCTCAATCAGCCCCAGCATTTT.

This clone was seen more than once but under ten times. The chain couples TRBV2 to TRBJ1-1; D is ambiguous. The CDR3 covers 11 residues. Germline values: CDR1 SNHLY, CDR2 FYNNEI. Trimming removed 9 bases from V and 1 base from J, with 6 bases in between. The CDR3 reads CARSKNTEAFF. CDR3 sequence (DNA): TGTGCCAGATCCAAGAACACTGAAGCTTTCTTT.

The V call is TRBV7-3, the J call TRBJ2-1; D ambiguous. The CDR3 runs to 13 residues. V lost 2 bases, J lost 7 bases, and 9 bases lay in between. The V gene's germline CDR1 is SGHTA and CDR2 FQGTGA. The chain's CDR3 is CASSLPTKNEQFF. The CDR3 DNA follows: TGTGCCAGCAGCTTACCTACTAAGAATGAGCAGTTCTTC.

The gene calls are TRBV27 and TRBJ1-1; TRBD1 matches at 7 bases. The CDR3 has 13 residues. Germline CDR1 is MNHEY and CDR2 is SMNVEV (reference sequence). V dropped 5 bases and J dropped 9; count of bases not matched to a gene: 9. CDR3 in DNA: TGTGCCAGCAGTCCAATAGAGGGGGCTAAAGCTTTCTTT. This encodes CASSPIEGAKAFF.

The chain uses TRBV28 and TRBJ2-7; 9 positions match TRBD2. Germline CDR1 is MDHEN and CDR2 is SYDVKM. The CDR3 is made up of 15 amino acids. The J segment lost 4 bases and the V segment lost 4 bases, leaving 8 bases of the junction unmatched. The CDR3 loop reads CASSSLAGPSYEQYF. The CDR3 nucleotides read TGTGCCAGCAGTTCCCTAGCGGGACCATCTTACGAGCAGTACTTC. Variable domain in full (rest from reference TRBV28 and TRBJ2-7): DVKVTQSSRYLVKRTGEKVFLECVQDMDHENMFWYRQDPGLGLRLIYFSYDVKMKEKGDIPEGYSVSREKKERFSLILESASTNQTSMYLCASSSLAGPSYEQYFGPGTRLTVT.

The V gene is TRBV19, the J gene TRBJ2-5; 12 bases agree with TRBD2. V shed 7 bases and J 1 base; nucleotides not matched to a gene: 4. The CDR3 runs to 15 residues. Looked up from germline, CDR1 is LNHDA and CDR2 is SQIVND (reference sequence). CDR3 residues: CASTSTSGSQETQYF. CDR3 DNA sequence: TGTGCCAGTACTTCGACTAGCGGGAGCCAAGAGACCCAGTACTTC.

This clone was picked up one time. The chain recombines TRBV20-1 with TRBJ1-4; unclear D gene. Germline V CDR1 and CDR2: DFQATT, SNEGSKA (reference sequence). This CDR3 spans 14 amino acids. The V and J ends lost 3 bases and 1 base respectively, with 9 bases between them. In DNA, the CDR3 is TGCAGTGCTAGTGGCCAGGAAACTAATGAAAAACTGTTTTTT. Translating gives CSASGQETNEKLFF.

For the CDR3, the DNA is TGTGCCAGCAGTTTCGCCAGCGGGGGACTCTACGAGCAGTACTTC. Amino acids: CASSFASGGLYEQYF. The V call is TRBV27, the J call TRBJ2-7, with TRBD2 identical over 8 bases. V trimming: 3 bases; J trimming: 3 bases; junction bases outside the gene matches: 7. CDR1 MNHEY and CDR2 SMNVEV come from the germline V gene (reference sequence). This CDR3 is 15 amino acids long.

This chain connects TRBV5-4 to TRBJ2-7, with D hard to call. The CDR3 is made up of 14 amino acids. V lost 3 bases to trimming and J lost 0 bases, with 10 bases between them. Germline V gene lookup returns CDR1 SGHNT and CDR2 YYREEE (reference sequence). CDR3 amino acids: CASSYDNHSYEQYF. CDR3 DNA sequence: TGTGCCAGCAGCTACGACAACCACTCCTACGAGCAGTACTTC. Looking up the rest from reference TRBV5-4 and TRBJ2-7 gives the full variable domain: ETGVTQSPTHLIKTRGQQVTLRCSSQSGHNTVSWYQQALGQGPQFIFQYYREEENGRGNFPPRFSGLQFPNYSSELNVNALELDDSALYLCASSYDNHSYEQYFGPGTRLTVT.

This clone has just a few counts. The rearrangement links TRBV24-1 to TRBJ1-1; perhaps TRBD1 as D (6 bases). Trimming pared 5 bases from V and 3 bases from J, leaving 9 bases between. The CDR3 contains 13 residues. Germline V gene sequence: CDR1 KGHDR, CDR2 SFDVKD. This CDR3 reads CATSAGAHTEAFF. DNA for the CDR3: TGTGCCACCAGTGCAGGGGCGCACACTGAAGCTTTCTTT.

The rearrangement links TRBV3-1 (or the pseudogene TRBV3-2) to TRBJ2-7, with D perhaps TRBD2 (6 bases). V lost 0 bases and J 12 bases, leaving 21 bases between the germline ends. This CDR3 comprises 15 residues. Germline V gene sequence: CDR1 LGHDT, CDR2 YNNKEL (reference sequence). The DNA of the CDR3 is TGTGCCAGCAGCCAAGATTTAGCGGCCGAGAACAAGATGTACTTC. Translation gives CASSQDLAAENKMYF.

V is TRBV19 and J is TRBJ2-7, with 8 nucleotides matching TRBD1. Germline V gives CDR1 LNHDA, CDR2 SQIVND (reference sequence). The CDR3 loop spans 12 amino acids. Trimming cost V 6 bases and J 6 bases; bases outside gene matches: 4. The CDR3: CASSDRGGEQYF. The CDR3 coding sequence is TGTGCCAGTAGCGACAGGGGTGGCGAGCAGTACTTC.

This clone occurred a few times. The chain employs TRBV12-3 or TRBV12-4 and TRBJ2-7; 7 bases map to TRBD1. V was clipped by 7 bases and J by 5 bases; unmatched bases: 2. The CDR3 has 11 residues. CDR3 sequence reads: CASKTGNEQYF. As DNA, the CDR3 is TGTGCCAGCAAGACAGGGAACGAGCAGTACTTC.

The V and J genes are TRBV7-9 and TRBJ1-2, with D perhaps TRBD1 (5 bases). V was trimmed by 2 bases and J by 6 bases, leaving 13 bases between them. Germline V gene data show CDR1 as SEHNR and CDR2 as FQNEAQ (reference sequence). The CDR3 runs 14 residues. The CDR3 region is CASSLLQGKDGYTF. The CDR3 coding sequence is TGTGCCAGCAGCTTACTCCAGGGCAAGGATGGCTACACCTTC.

V usage is TRBV5-1 and J usage is TRBJ2-7, with 11 nucleotides matching TRBD1. In germline, CDR1 is SGHRS, CDR2 YFSETQ. Trimming removed 2 bases from V and 7 bases from J; junction bases left unmatched: 8. The CDR3 runs to 15 residues. The chain's CDR3 is CASSFFGQGAGEQYF. The CDR3 DNA reads TGCGCCAGCAGCTTTTTCGGACAGGGGGCAGGTGAGCAGTACTTC.

This clone was observed a few times. The chain uses TRBV28 and TRBJ2-2; weak D call: TRBD2 (5 bases). With 3 bases removed from V and 7 bases from J, the gap between germline ends came to 9 bases. Germline CDR1 and CDR2: MDHEN and SYDVKM. CDR3 length: 13 residues. CDR3: CASSLTTNGELFF. CDR3 DNA sequence: TGTGCCAGCAGTTTGACTACCAACGGGGAGCTGTTTTTT.

The chain recombines TRBV7-9 with TRBJ2-5; no reliable D call. V was cut by 1 base and J by 1 base, with 10 bases left in between. Germline CDR1 is SEHNR and CDR2 is FQNEAQ (reference sequence). CDR3 length: 15 residues. CDR3 in DNA: TGTGCCAGCAGCTTAGGGTACAGTCTCCAAGAGACCCAGTACTTC. This translates into CASSLGYSLQETQYF.